These T cell receptor beta chains were read from a single sample in a study of spatial heterogeneity in lung cancer. TCRdb independently ran MiXCR on the 5' RACE reads; one entry per CDR3 protein. The sample contains about 120,000 distinct CDR3 sequences, about 12% of which appear only once. The sample was PBMCs, taken at follow-up. The source is a male donor with early-stage non-small cell lung cancer. CDR3s include the opening cysteine and the closing phenylalanine or tryptophan. The D gene is left open where the match is weak. Some rows mark clone size as missing; the rest say once, few, many or name a class of expanded clone.

J gene | clone size | V gene | D gene | CDR3 protein | CDR3 DNA
TRBJ2-3 | NA | TRBV19 | NA | CASRKDNTDTQYF | TGTGCCAGTAGGAAGGACAACACAGATACGCAGTATTTT
TRBJ2-5 | few | TRBV19 | NA | CASSGRRRETQYF | TGTGCCAGTAGCGGACGTAGACGCGAGACCCAGTACTTC
TRBJ2-3 | NA | TRBV7-2 | NA | CASSPLDTQYF | TGTGCCAGCAGCCCATTGGATACGCAGTATTTT
TRBJ1-1 | NA | TRBV27 | NA | CASSLSPGRTEAFF | TGTGCCAGCAGTTTATCGCCAGGACGCACTGAAGCTTTCTTT
TRBJ2-3 | few | TRBV9 | TRBD2 | CASSVAGGNTDTQYF | TGTGCCAGCAGCGTAGCGGGGGGGAACACAGATACGCAGTATTTT
TRBJ1-2 | NA | TRBV3-1 | TRBD1 | CASSQATPGTATRYGYTF | TGTGCCAGCAGCCAAGCGACCCCCGGGACAGCGACACGCTATGGCTACACCTTC
TRBJ1-6 | many | TRBV19 | NA | CASSIQDNYNSPLHF | TGTGCCAGTAGTATACAGGACAACTATAATTCACCCCTCCACTTT
TRBJ1-3 | many | TRBV12-3/TRBV12-4 | TRBD1 | CASILSYRGLGNTIYF | TGTGCCAGCATCCTAAGTTACAGGGGACTCGGAAACACCATATATTTT
TRBJ1-2 | NA | TRBV4-3 | TRBD1 | CASSQPTGVGYTF | TGCGCCAGCAGCCAGCCTACAGGGGTTGGCTACACCTTC
TRBJ2-3 | few | TRBV20-1 | NA | CSARPLRLGGDTQYF | TGCAGTGCTAGACCCCTGCGGCTCGGAGGTGATACGCAGTATTTT
TRBJ2-3 | NA | TRBV24-1 | NA | CATSDKGRPPGDTQYF | TGTGCCACCAGTGATAAGGGACGTCCTCCGGGAGATACGCAGTATTTT
TRBJ2-5 | few | TRBV2 | TRBD1 | CASSVGQGGGETQYF | TGTGCCAGCAGTGTGGGACAGGGCGGAGGCGAGACCCAGTACTTC
TRBJ2-1 | few | TRBV12-3/TRBV12-4 | NA | CASSRATERIEQFF | TGTGCCAGCTCGAGGGCAACCGAACGAATTGAGCAGTTCTTC
TRBJ2-3 | few | TRBV29-1 | NA | CSAEEQGWFTDTQYF | TGCAGCGCGGAGGAACAGGGTTGGTTTACAGATACGCAGTATTTT
TRBJ1-1 | many | TRBV20-1 | NA | CSARKFGVTEAFF | TGCAGTGCTAGAAAGTTTGGGGTCACTGAAGCTTTCTTT
TRBJ2-7 | few | TRBV25-1 | NA | CASSDRAYSAYEQYF | TGTGCCAGCAGTGACAGGGCGTATTCTGCCTACGAGCAGTACTTC
TRBJ1-1 | NA | TRBV14 | TRBD1 | CASSPLRGRKNTEAFF | TGTGCCAGCAGCCCTCTGAGGGGGCGAAAGAACACTGAAGCTTTCTTT
TRBJ2-4 | many | TRBV12-3/TRBV12-4 | NA | CASRPGRKNIQYF | TGTGCCAGCAGGCCGGGCCGTAAAAACATTCAGTACTTC
TRBJ2-3 | NA | TRBV5-1 | TRBD2 | CASSYLAGSPDTQYF | TGCGCCAGCAGCTACTTAGCGGGAAGTCCGGATACGCAGTATTTT
TRBJ1-1 | NA | TRBV27 | NA | CASSLGQSRNTEAFF | TGTGCCAGCAGTCTTGGACAGTCCAGAAACACTGAAGCTTTCTTT
TRBJ2-3 | NA | TRBV18 | NA | CASSPVVYTDTQYF | TGTGCCAGCTCACCAGTCGTTTACACAGATACGCAGTATTTT
TRBJ1-1 | few | TRBV18 | NA | CASSPPSRGGEAFF | TGTGCCAGCTCACCACCTTCAAGGGGAGGTGAAGCTTTCTTT
TRBJ1-2 | medium-sized | TRBV20-1 | TRBD1 | CSATGPGTGNYGYTF | TGCAGTGCTACGGGTCCCGGGACAGGAAACTATGGCTACACCTTC
TRBJ1-2 | NA | TRBV10-3 | TRBD1 | CAITPGQTSGYTF | TGTGCCATCACACCGGGACAGACATCGGGCTACACCTTC
TRBJ2-6 | NA | TRBV20-1 | NA | CSASLASSGANVLTF | TGCAGTGCTAGTCTGGCCTCCTCTGGGGCCAACGTCCTGACTTTC
TRBJ1-2 | many | TRBV7-9 | TRBD1 | CASSLGRDSSNYGYTF | TGTGCCAGCAGCTTAGGCCGGGACAGCTCTAACTATGGCTACACCTTC
TRBJ2-7 | few | TRBV28 | TRBD2 | CASRPSGGNSYEQYF | TGTGCCAGCAGACCTAGCGGGGGCAACTCCTACGAGCAGTACTTC
TRBJ1-2 | few | TRBV12-3/TRBV12-4 | NA | CASSRDTKFGYTF | TGTGCCAGCAGCCGGGACACGAAGTTCGGCTACACCTTC
TRBJ2-7 | many | TRBV20-1 | NA | CSARARGAPAYEQYF | TGCAGTGCTAGAGCACGGGGGGCCCCGGCCTACGAGCAGTACTTC
TRBJ1-2 | many | TRBV30 | TRBD1 | CAWTILTGGGNGYTF | TGTGCCTGGACCATCCTGACAGGGGGCGGGAATGGCTACACCTTC
TRBJ2-5 | few | TRBV5-1 | NA | CASSLEQGHQETQYF | TGCGCCAGCAGCTTGGAACAGGGCCACCAAGAGACCCAGTACTTC
TRBJ2-4 | many | TRBV20-1 | NA | CSARVPGRAKNIQYF | TGCAGTGCTAGAGTGCCAGGGAGGGCCAAAAACATTCAGTACTTC